These 22 T cell receptor beta chains were sequenced from one sample in a study of vaccination and CD4 T cells after COVID-19 (dated by TCRdb to between 2021 and 2024). The method was PCR. Sequencing was carried out with an Illumina iSeq 100. DNA from cultured CD4+ T cells underwent TCR sequencing with the Oncomine TCR Beta short-read assay at the Johns Hopkins FTIC core. The QIAamp micro DNA kit was used to extract genomic DNA from the cultured CD4+ T cells. TCRdb applied fastp at Q25 and MiXCR to the public reads, then kept only in-frame beta chains. Rows with one shared CDR3 protein collapse into an entry with the most common genes and DNA. In this sample the table shows more than 7,000 distinct CDR3 sequences, roughly 31% of which occur a single time. Clones ranked in the top ten supply over 9% of the sample. Which antigens these TCRs recognize remains unknown. Sample treatment or condition, as interpreted from the label and publication: approximately nine-day PBMC culture with coronavirus spike peptide pools or control peptides (ViraFEST assay). CD4+ T cells from unexposed donors were collected before the COVID-19 pandemic (2011-2018).

Input material: CD4+ T cells from blood, cultured in vitro. These receptors all come from a human donor in good health.

The V gene is TRBV10-3, the J gene TRBJ2-7; TRBD2 is a possible D gene (5 bases). V shed 7 bases and J shed 0 bases, with 16 bases lying between them. In germline, CDR1 is ENHRY, CDR2 SYGVKD. The CDR3 is made up of 15 amino acids. The CDR3 loop reads CAITPSASSSYEQYF. CDR3 DNA sequence: TGTGCCATCACTCCCTCCGCTAGCAGCTCCTACGAGCAGTACTTC.

The J gene is TRBJ2-7, the V gene TRBV19; no clear D. Germline assignment: CDR1 LNHDA and CDR2 SQIVND (reference sequence). The V and J ends lost 1 base and 6 bases respectively, with 13 bases between them. This CDR3 has 14 residues. The CDR3 sequence is CASSIVSRRGEQYF. The CDR3 nucleotides are TGTGCCAGTAGTATAGTTTCTCGACGAGGCGAGCAGTACTTC.

J is TRBJ2-2 and V is TRBV18, with a weak D call TRBD2 (7 bases). This CDR3 has 15 residues. With 0 bases removed from V and 8 bases from J, the gap between germline ends came to 13 bases. Germline lookup yields CDR1 KGHSH and CDR2 LQKENI. This CDR3 reads CASSPPSGGEGELFF. The CDR3 bases are TGTGCCAGCTCACCACCGTCGGGGGGCGAGGGGGAGCTGTTTTTT.

This clonotype has only a few counts. The chain joins TRBV7-6 to TRBJ2-3, with D possibly TRBD2 on 5 matching bases. The CDR3 spans 16 residues. The V end was cut by 2 bases, the J end by 2 bases, with 14 bases between. The germline V gene has CDR1 SGHVS and CDR2 FNYEAQ. The CDR3: CASSLLSSGNTDTQYF. The CDR3 bases are TGTGCCAGCAGCTTATTGTCCTCGGGGAACACAGATACGCAGTATTTT.

The gene calls are TRBV6-2 or TRBV6-3 and TRBJ2-7; no definite D call. V was trimmed by 6 bases and J by 7 bases, leaving 10 bases between them. The CDR3 is 11 amino acids. Germline V gives CDR1 MNHEY, CDR2 SVGEGT. DNA of the CDR3: TGTGCCAGCAGCGAAATGTGGGAGCAGTACTTC. This gives the protein CASSEMWEQYF.

The chain is built from TRBV6-2 or TRBV6-3 and TRBJ2-7; 7 bases fit TRBD2. From germline, CDR1 is MNHEY and CDR2 SVGEGT. The CDR3 has 16 amino acids. V lost 6 bases to trimming and J lost 8 bases; unmatched junction nucleotides: 19. The CDR3 sequence is CASSPIGGTGSTKQYF. The CDR3 DNA reads TGTGCCAGCAGCCCTATCGGGGGGACGGGGTCTACGAAGCAGTACTTC.

This clonotype appeared a few times. Written as DNA, the CDR3 is TGTGCCAGCAGCTTAAGAGCAGTCTACGAGCAGTACTTC. This sequence encodes CASSLRAVYEQYF. J is TRBJ2-7 and V is TRBV7-2, with unresolved D. Germline CDR1 is SGHTA and CDR2 is FQGNSA. The CDR3 is 13 residues long. V was trimmed by 2 bases and J by 3 bases, leaving 8 bases between them. Complete variable domain (other parts from reference TRBV7-2 and TRBJ2-7): GAGVSQSPSNKVTEKGKDVELRCDPISGHTALYWYRQSLGQGLEFLIYFQGNSAPDKSGLPSDRFSAERTGGSVSTLTIQRTQQEDSAVYLCASSLRAVYEQYFGPGTRLTVT.

The chain is built from TRBV29-1 and TRBJ2-1; 9 positions match TRBD2. Germline assignment: CDR1 SQVTM and CDR2 ANQGSEA. With 3 bases clipped from V and 6 bases from J, the junction kept 3 bases outside the gene matches. The CDR3 spans 13 residues. The CDR3 reads CSVDILAGNEQFF. For the CDR3, the DNA is TGCAGCGTTGACATACTAGCGGGCAATGAGCAGTTCTTC.

This clonotype was observed a handful of times. The rearrangement links TRBV29-1 to TRBJ1-2, with 9 bases matching TRBD1. This CDR3 spans 21 amino acids. Unmatched junction bases numbered 25, after V lost 1 base and J lost 4 bases. Germline CDR1 is SQVTM and CDR2 is ANQGSEA. In DNA form, the CDR3 reads TGCAGCGTTGAAGGGCCGGGACAGGGAATTAGGACGACTCAAGCTACCTATGGCTACACCTTC. Residues: CSVEGPGQGIRTTQATYGYTF.

This clonotype was seen only a few times. The rearrangement uses TRBV20-1 and TRBJ1-5, with D possibly TRBD1 on 6 matching bases. Deletions cut 5 bases from V and 3 bases from J, with 17 bases between. Germline values: CDR1 DFQATT, CDR2 SNEGSKA (reference sequence). This CDR3 spans 15 amino acids. The CDR3 DNA is TGCAGTGCTCCGTCCGAGGGGGGCGTCAATCAGCCCCAGCATTTT. It yields the protein CSAPSEGGVNQPQHF.

This chain connects TRBV11-2 to TRBJ1-1; no firm D call. V dropped 5 bases and J dropped 11 bases, with 15 bases sitting between them. Germline V gene data show CDR1 as SGHAT and CDR2 as FQNNGV. This CDR3 is 12 amino acids long. In DNA, the CDR3 is TGTGCCAGCAGCGACGCCTTCTTCTCGGCTTTCTTT. Translating it yields CASSDAFFSAFF.

V is TRBV27 and J is TRBJ2-1; no clear D gene. V was clipped by 0 bases and J by 6 bases, with 12 bases between them. Per the germline V gene, CDR1 is MNHEY and CDR2 is SMNVEV (reference sequence). The length of the CDR3 is 15 residues. CDR3: CASSLSGWLSNEQFF. CDR3 bases: TGTGCCAGCAGTTTATCGGGGTGGTTATCCAATGAGCAGTTCTTC.

V and J are TRBV30 and TRBJ1-1; D is ambiguous. Trimming took 2 bases from V and 7 from J, leaving 11 bases between them. This CDR3 comprises 12 residues. The V gene's germline CDR1 is GTSNPN and CDR2 SVGIG (reference sequence). CDR3 sequence: CAWSREAGEAFF. The DNA of the CDR3 is TGTGCCTGGAGTCGGGAGGCCGGTGAAGCTTTCTTT.

The chain is built from TRBV9 and TRBJ2-5; TRBD1 matches at 7 bases. The CDR3 is 16 amino acids. CDR1 and CDR2 (germline): SGDLS, YYNGEE. Trimming at V came to 0 bases and at J to 5 bases, leaving 10 bases not matched to a gene. The chain's CDR3 is CASSVEGTVGRETQYF. The DNA of the CDR3 is TGTGCCAGCAGCGTAGAAGGGACAGTAGGTCGGGAGACCCAGTACTTC.

The chain links TRBV29-1 to TRBJ1-1; TRBD1 might be the D (5 bases). CDR1 SQVTM and CDR2 ANQGSEA come from the germline V gene. The V end lost 8 bases, the J end lost 1 base, and 14 bases lay between the germline ends. The CDR3 is 13 residues long. CDR3 nucleotide sequence: TGCAGCTCAGCGGAGGGGACGAACACTGAAGCTTTCTTT. Encoded protein: CSSAEGTNTEAFF.

With regard to this clonotype: At one boundary the junction diverges from the germline segment, which might be a read error. The genes are TRBV24-1 and TRBJ2-5; 8 bases match TRBD1. The V gene's germline CDR1 is KGHDR and CDR2 SFDVKD. The CDR3 has 15 residues. This CDR3 is CAASAHRGYQETQYF. The DNA for the CDR3 is TGTGCCGCCAGTGCCCACAGGGGGTACCAAGAGACCCAGTACTTC.

The V gene is TRBV18, the J gene TRBJ2-2, with a weak D call TRBD2 (5 bases). Per germline, CDR1 KGHSH and CDR2 LQKENI. Trimming took 4 bases from V and 1 from J, leaving 10 bases between them. The CDR3 runs to 15 residues. The DNA for the CDR3 is TGTGCCAGCTCACTAGGAGGCATGAACACCGGGGAGCTGTTTTTT. This translates into CASSLGGMNTGELFF.

This clonotype qualifies as medium-sized (0.01 to 0.1%). The chain is built from TRBV10-3 and TRBJ1-3; D not resolved. CDR1 and CDR2 from the germline V gene are ENHRY and SYGVKD. CDR3 length equals 13 residues. Trimming cost V 0 bases and J 4 bases, with 4 bases left between them. The DNA for the CDR3 is TGTGCCATCAGTGAGTCGGGGGGAAACACCATATATTTT. Encoded protein: CAISESGGNTIYF.

The CDR3 protein is CASSPSARGPRGYTF. CDR3 DNA sequence: TGTGCCAGCAGCCCATCTGCGCGGGGACCTAGGGGCTACACCTTC. This chain joins TRBV7-9 and TRBJ1-2; TRBD1 might be the D (5 bases). The V gene lost 5 bases and the J gene lost 8 bases, with 21 bases spanning the gap. The CDR3 consists of 15 residues. CDR1 and CDR2 from the germline V gene are SEHNR and FQNEAQ (reference sequence).

V gene TRBV7-3 combines with J gene TRBJ2-5; possible D gene TRBD2, 6 bases. Trimming left V 5 bases short and J 5 bases short, with 18 bases between. Germline-derived CDR1 and CDR2 are SGHTA and FQGTGA. The CDR3 has 15 amino acids. The CDR3 DNA is TGTGCCAGCAGCCCGACGGGACTGACTGGCGAGACCCAGTACTTC. It codes for CASSPTGLTGETQYF. The complete variable domain, with remaining parts taken from reference TRBV7-3 and TRBJ2-5, reads GAGVSQTPSNKVTEKGKYVELRCDPISGHTALYWYRQSLGQGPEFLIYFQGTGAADDSGLPNDRFFAVRPEGSVSTLKIQRTERGDSAVYLCASSPTGLTGETQYFGPGTRLLVL.

Only a few counts were recorded for this clonotype. The rearrangement links TRBV5-1 to TRBJ1-2; 7 positions agree with TRBD1. The CDR3 sequence is 12 residues long. Trimming at V came to 3 bases and at J to 8 bases, leaving 4 bases not matched to a gene. CDR1 is SGHRS, CDR2 YFSETQ, per germline. The DNA for the CDR3 is TGCGCCAGCAGCTCACAGGGGCCCGGCTACACCTTC. Amino acids: CASSSQGPGYTF.

This clonotype occurred a few times. The chain combines TRBV5-1 with TRBJ2-7; 11 bases map to TRBD2. V trimming: 4 bases; J trimming: 4 bases; junction bases outside the gene matches: 10. The germline gives CDR1 SGHRS, CDR2 YFSETQ. The CDR3 totals 16 residues. CDR3 residues: CASSPLLAGAEYEQYF. In DNA, the CDR3 is TGCGCCAGCAGCCCATTACTAGCGGGAGCCGAGTACGAGCAGTACTTC.